This TCR beta chain was profiled in a study of T cells in Graves' hyperthyroidism and ophthalmopathy. Study results and limitations: Clonotypes that were expanded in thyroid above 0.001 mostly appeared in blood too.

Patients aged 18 to 65 had newly diagnosed hyperthyroidism lasting under 2 months. Uncontrolled infection, other autoimmune disease, pregnancy and lactation each barred patients from inclusion. This clonotype has more than one count but fewer than ten. Its specificity is not known. One junction end disagrees with the germline gene, perhaps due to a read error. Authors of the study amplified TCR beta CDR3 regions from RNA transcripts. A set of HTBI primers served as the primers for a first-round RT-PCR of the TCR CDR3. TCRdb re-analysed the multiplex PCR reads in MiXCR, keeping a single row per CDR3 protein. Of about 840,000 distinct CDR3 sequences in the sample, 38% were seen once. Germline V gene lookup returns CDR1 SGHNT and CDR2 YYREEE (reference sequence). The CDR3 loop spans 16 amino acids.

The rearrangement joins TRBV5-4 to TRBJ2-7; weak D call: TRBD2 (6 bases). This clonotype originated in a man aged 18 to 35 with Graves' hyperthyroidism. The sample was blood. CDR3 nucleotides: TGCGCCAGCAGTGTTAGCGGCCCAATTTTCTCCTACGAGCAGTACTTC. It codes for CASSVSGPIFSYEQYF.